These 26 T cell receptor beta chains share one sample of origin, sequenced in a study of CD8+CD57+ T cells in acquired aplastic anemia. Template material for TCR beta VDJ and CDR3 profiling consisted of genomic DNA. TCRdb reanalysed the reads using MiXCR and keeps one entry per CDR3 protein. In the table there are fewer than 200,000 distinct CDR3 sequences, more than 45% of which are singletons. All patients picked for sequencing had shown, by flow cytometry, an expansion of CD8+CD57+ cells. Sequenced sample: sorted CD4+, CD8+, or CD8+CD57+ T cells (not recorded which) from PBMCs. Every receptor here comes from a human donor with aplastic anemia.

The rearrangement joins TRBV6-1 to TRBJ2-1; perhaps TRBD1 as D (5 bases). This CDR3 comprises 13 residues. V gave up 6 bases and J gave up 6 bases, with 12 bases separating them. CDR1 MNHNS and CDR2 SASEGT come from the germline V gene. In DNA, the CDR3 is TGTGCCAGCAGCCTACAGGTCCCCAATGAGCAGTTCTTC. Translating gives CASSLQVPNEQFF.

This clonotype was seen a few times. The gene calls are TRBV7-6 and TRBJ2-5; 8 bases are a match to TRBD2. This CDR3 spans 18 amino acids. CDR1 is SGHVS, CDR2 FNYEAQ, per germline. J gave up 4 bases and V 7 bases, and 20 bases lay outside the gene matches. CDR3 sequence (DNA): TGTGCCAGCACCACCGGGACTAGAGGGGGTTTCTGGGGAGAGACCCAGTACTTC. This encodes CASTTGTRGGFWGETQYF.

This clonotype was seen a few times. CDR3 coding DNA: TGTGCCAGCAGTACCTTCTCGGACAGGACGAACACTGAAGCTTTCTTT. Protein: CASSTFSDRTNTEAFF. This sequence joins TRBV28 and TRBJ1-1, with 7 nucleotides matching TRBD1. The V gene end was trimmed by 5 bases and the J gene end by 1 base; junction bases not matched to a gene: 10. Germline values: CDR1 MDHEN, CDR2 SYDVKM. The CDR3 has 16 residues.

This clonotype appeared many times. This chain uses TRBV10-3 with TRBJ1-1, with D tentatively TRBD1 (5 bases). The germline V and J ends were trimmed by 7 bases and 4 bases, with 19 bases remaining between them. Germline V gene lookup returns CDR1 ENHRY and CDR2 SYGVKD. There are 15 residues in the CDR3. CDR3 DNA: TGTGCCATCACCGGGGACGCCGTCGTGGGCACTGAAGCTTTCTTT. It encodes CAITGDAVVGTEAFF.

Comment on this clonotype: The junction shows a germline mismatch at one end, possibly a read error. This chain links TRBV20-1 with TRBJ1-6, with D uncertain. Germline CDR1 and CDR2: DFQATT and SNEGSKA (reference sequence). The CDR3 is made up of 14 amino acids. CDR3 sequence reads: CSASMLAVDSSLHF. The CDR3 DNA reads TGCAGTGCTAGTATGTTGGCAGTCGATTCATCCCTCCACTTT.

The rearrangement joins TRBV25-1 to TRBJ2-7; D is uncertain. Trimming took 10 bases from V and 3 from J, leaving 13 bases between them. Looked up from germline, CDR1 is MGHDK and CDR2 is SYGVNS. The CDR3 totals 12 residues. CDR3 in amino acids: CATNDGNYEQYF. CDR3 nucleotides: TGTGCCACCAATGACGGTAACTACGAGCAGTACTTC.

The chain joins TRBV7-9 to TRBJ1-6, with 7 bases lining up with TRBD1. The CDR3 consists of 14 residues. Germline V gene data show CDR1 as SEHNR and CDR2 as FQNEAQ (reference sequence). The V gene end was trimmed by 4 bases and the J gene end by 11 bases; junction bases not matched to a gene: 8. The chain's CDR3 is CASSSGQLVTPLHF. The CDR3, as DNA: TGTGCCAGCAGCTCGGGACAGTTAGTCACACCCCTCCACTTT.

This chain links TRBV20-1 with TRBJ2-1; 8 positions match TRBD1. The CDR3 totals 18 residues. Germline-derived CDR1 and CDR2 are DFQATT and SNEGSKA (reference sequence). V was clipped by 3 bases and J by 5 bases; unmatched bases: 18. The CDR3 region has the DNA TGCAGTGCTAGCGAGACAGGGGTCGGATTCCTAGATAACAATGAGCAGTTCTTC. Amino acid sequence: CSASETGVGFLDNNEQFF.

This clonotype was seen ten or more times. The chain has TRBV19 and TRBJ1-5; D gene unclear. Per the germline V gene, CDR1 is LNHDA and CDR2 is SQIVND (reference sequence). The V end lost 3 bases, the J end lost 6 bases, and 12 bases lay between the germline ends. The CDR3 is 14 residues long. For the CDR3, the DNA is TGTGCCAGTAGTATGCTTGAGGTCTCTCAGCCCCAGCATTTT. Translation gives CASSMLEVSQPQHF.

This clonotype was recorded at least ten times. CDR3 nucleotides: TGTGCCAGCAGCGCACCGGTTATGGGCGAGCAGTACTTC. Protein product: CASSAPVMGEQYF. V and J are TRBV25-1 and TRBJ2-7; no firm D call. V was trimmed by 6 bases and J by 6 bases, leaving 15 bases between them. Germline CDR1 is MGHDK and CDR2 is SYGVNS. The CDR3 covers 13 residues.

This clonotype appeared many times. The J gene is TRBJ2-2, the V gene TRBV2, with D hard to call. Germline-derived CDR1 and CDR2 are SNHLY and FYNNEI. Trimming shortened V by 6 bases and J by 1 base, and 12 bases separated the two germline ends. The CDR3 loop spans 15 amino acids. CDR3 coding DNA: TGTGCCAGCAGAGTGGACCTCCGGAACACCGGGGAGCTGTTTTTT. Its protein is CASRVDLRNTGELFF. Together with reference TRBV2 and TRBJ2-2, the CDR3 gives the full variable domain: EPEVTQTPSHQVTQMGQEVILRCVPISNHLYFYWYRQILGQKVEFLVSFYNNEISEKSEIFDDQFSVERPDGSNFTLKIRSTKLEDSAMYFCASRVDLRNTGELFFGEGSRLTVL.

The chain recombines TRBV19 with TRBJ2-7; no clear D gene. V dropped 5 bases and J dropped 2 bases, with 13 bases sitting between them. Germline V lookup: CDR1 LNHDA, CDR2 SQIVND (reference sequence). This CDR3 is built from 14 residues. The CDR3 sequence is CASSETIGAYEQYF. CDR3 coding DNA: TGTGCCAGTAGTGAGACGATTGGAGCCTACGAGCAGTACTTC.

The gene calls are TRBV20-1 and TRBJ1-6; 8 bases map to TRBD1. Germline V gene sequence: CDR1 DFQATT, CDR2 SNEGSKA (reference sequence). J was trimmed by 5 bases and V by 0 bases; bases with no gene match: 9. The CDR3 is 17 residues long. CDR3 bases: TGCAGTGCTAGAGATGGTACAGGGGGACTCAATAATTCACCCCTCCACTTT. This encodes CSARDGTGGLNNSPLHF.

This clonotype was seen repeatedly, ten times or more. The V gene is TRBV6-1, the J gene TRBJ1-2, with 11 bases lining up with TRBD1. Per germline, CDR1 MNHNS and CDR2 SASEGT. The CDR3 consists of 12 residues. V lost 7 bases, J lost 8 bases, and 3 bases stayed unmatched. CDR3 protein: CASNGDRGGYTF. The CDR3 DNA follows: TGTGCCAGCAATGGGGACAGGGGGGGCTACACCTTC.

The V gene is TRBV7-9, the J gene TRBJ1-1; 9 bases map to TRBD1. From germline, CDR1 is SEHNR and CDR2 FQNEAQ (reference sequence). Unmatched junction bases numbered 1, after V lost 2 bases and J lost 0 bases. The CDR3 runs to 15 residues. CDR3 coding DNA: TGTGCCAGCAGCTTACGGACAGGGGTGAACACTGAAGCTTTCTTT. Its protein product is CASSLRTGVNTEAFF.

This sequence joins TRBV5-1 and TRBJ2-3; D ambiguous. The CDR3 runs 13 residues. The germline CDR1 and CDR2 sequences are SGHRS and YFSETQ. V dropped 3 bases and J dropped 2 bases, with 7 bases sitting between them. The CDR3 spells CASSSDHTDTQYF. DNA of the CDR3: TGCGCCAGCAGCTCCGACCACACAGATACGCAGTATTTT.

The chain recombines TRBV7-9 with TRBJ1-4; unclear D gene. CDR1 and CDR2 (germline): SEHNR, FQNEAQ (reference sequence). The CDR3 is made up of 15 amino acids. V was trimmed by 2 bases and J by 3 bases, leaving 10 bases between them. The CDR3: CASSLLSSANEKLFF. As DNA, the CDR3 is TGTGCCAGCAGCTTACTCAGTTCGGCTAATGAAAAACTGTTTTTT.

The chain uses TRBV6-1 and TRBJ1-5, with unresolved D. The V end lost 1 base, the J end lost 12 bases, and 13 bases lay between the germline ends. Germline V gives CDR1 MNHNS, CDR2 SASEGT. The CDR3 is 13 residues long. Here the CDR3 DNA reads TGTGCCAGCAGTGAAGGCTACACTCAACTCCAGCATTTT. Encoded protein: CASSEGYTQLQHF.

This clonotype has at least ten counts. This sequence joins TRBV6-5 and TRBJ1-2, with D possibly being TRBD1 (6 bases). The CDR3 is 16 amino acids. V was shortened by 2 bases and J by 4 bases, with 17 bases between the two germline ends. Per the germline V gene, CDR1 is MNHEY and CDR2 is SVGAGI. CDR3 nucleotides: TGTGCCAGCAGTTACCGCCACGCCGGACAGTCCTATGGCTACACCTTC. Translating it yields CASSYRHAGQSYGYTF.

The rearrangement joins TRBV7-2 to TRBJ2-5; unclear D gene. The CDR3 is made up of 14 amino acids. From germline, CDR1 is SGHTA and CDR2 FQGNSA. Deletions cut 1 base from V and 2 bases from J, with 8 bases between. The CDR3 here is CASSLVAAQETQYF. Written as DNA, the CDR3 is TGTGCCAGCAGCTTAGTGGCAGCACAAGAGACCCAGTACTTC.

CDR3 protein: CSVEGDRTDTQYF. CDR3 coding DNA: TGCAGCGTTGAGGGGGACAGAACAGATACGCAGTATTTT. The chain combines TRBV29-1 with TRBJ2-3; TRBD1 aligns across 7 bases. The CDR3 is made up of 13 amino acids. V was clipped by 3 bases and J by 3 bases; unmatched bases: 3. Germline-derived CDR1 and CDR2 are SQVTM and ANQGSEA.

Here the CDR3 DNA reads TGTGCCAGTACACAGGGTTCGGCGGATACGCAGTATTTT. Translation gives CASTQGSADTQYF. This chain connects TRBV19 to TRBJ2-3; D is perhaps TRBD1 (6 bases). This CDR3 contains 13 residues. Trimming pared 7 bases from V and 6 bases from J, leaving 14 bases between. Germline CDR1 LNHDA, CDR2 SQIVND (reference sequence).

The chain carries TRBV2 and TRBJ2-7; no clear D gene. Trimming removed 0 bases from V and 3 bases from J, with 15 bases in between. The CDR3 has 16 amino acids. CDR1 and CDR2 (germline): SNHLY, FYNNEI. The CDR3 DNA sequence: TGTGCCAGCAGTGAAGCGGCCATCTCCGCGCTCTACGAGCAGTACTTC. Translation gives CASSEAAISALYEQYF.

The chain carries TRBV24-1 and TRBJ2-1; 8 bases fit TRBD2. This CDR3 spans 16 amino acids. With V trimmed by 3 bases and J by 4 bases, 7 bases remained unmatched. Germline CDR1 reads KGHDR; CDR2 reads SFDVKD. CDR3 sequence reads: CATSDPGTSAYNEQFF. CDR3 nucleotides: TGTGCCACCAGTGATCCAGGGACTAGTGCGTACAATGAGCAGTTCTTC.

This chain connects TRBV20-1 to TRBJ2-7, with a tentative D call TRBD1 (6 bases). Germline CDR1 reads DFQATT; CDR2 reads SNEGSKA (reference sequence). The CDR3 is made up of 12 amino acids. The CDR3 nucleotides are TGCAGGATGCAGGGGAGCTCCTACGAGCAGTACTTC. This encodes CRMQGSSYEQYF.

The chain couples TRBV29-1 to TRBJ2-1; 16 bases align to TRBD2. The CDR3 loop spans 17 amino acids. V lost 4 bases and J lost 4; bases outside the gene matches: 7. Germline V gene lookup returns CDR1 SQVTM and CDR2 ANQGSEA. The CDR3 sequence: CSVAGTSGRAGYNEQFF. DNA of the CDR3: TGCAGCGTTGCCGGGACTAGCGGGAGGGCGGGATACAATGAGCAGTTCTTC.